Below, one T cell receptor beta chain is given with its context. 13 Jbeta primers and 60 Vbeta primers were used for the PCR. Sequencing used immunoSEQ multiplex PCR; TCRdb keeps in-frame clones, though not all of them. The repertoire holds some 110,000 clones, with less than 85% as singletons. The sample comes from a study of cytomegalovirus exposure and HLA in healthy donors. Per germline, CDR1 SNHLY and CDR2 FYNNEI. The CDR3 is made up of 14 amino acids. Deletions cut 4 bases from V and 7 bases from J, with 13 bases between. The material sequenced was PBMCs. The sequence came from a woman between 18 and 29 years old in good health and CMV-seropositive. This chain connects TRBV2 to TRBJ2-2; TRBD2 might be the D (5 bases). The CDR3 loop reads CASSVLGRGGELFF. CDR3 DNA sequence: TGTGCCAGCAGTGTATTGGGGAGAGGCGGGGAGCTGTTTTTT.